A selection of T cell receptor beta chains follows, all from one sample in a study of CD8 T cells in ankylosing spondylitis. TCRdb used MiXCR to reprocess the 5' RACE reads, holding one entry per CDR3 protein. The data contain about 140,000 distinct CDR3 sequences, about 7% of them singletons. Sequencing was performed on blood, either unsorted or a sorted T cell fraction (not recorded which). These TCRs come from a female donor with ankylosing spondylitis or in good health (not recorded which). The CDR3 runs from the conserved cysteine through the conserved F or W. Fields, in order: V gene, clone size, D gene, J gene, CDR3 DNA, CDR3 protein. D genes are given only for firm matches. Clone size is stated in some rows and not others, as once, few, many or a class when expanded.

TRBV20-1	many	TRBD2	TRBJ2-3	TGCAGTGCCAAGACTAGCGGGTTCACAGATACGCAGTATTTT	CSAKTSGFTDTQYF
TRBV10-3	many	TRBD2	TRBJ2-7	TGTGCCATCAGTGGGGGAGGGATAGGAACCTACGAGCAGTACTTC	CAISGGGIGTYEQYF
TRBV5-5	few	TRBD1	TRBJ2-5	TGTGCCAGCAGCCACACCGGACAGGGATTGGAGACCCAGTACTTC	CASSHTGQGLETQYF
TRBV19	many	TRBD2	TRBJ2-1	TGTGCCAGTAGACTCGGGACTAGCGGTGGTAATGAGCAGTTCTTC	CASRLGTSGGNEQFF
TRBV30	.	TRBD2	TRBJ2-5	TGTGCCCGGAGTGCCAGCGGGGGGGAAGAGACCCAGTACTTC	CARSASGGEETQYF
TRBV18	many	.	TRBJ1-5	TGTGCCAGCTCACCAAGGGGGATAAGCAATCAGCCCCAGCATTTT	CASSPRGISNQPQHF
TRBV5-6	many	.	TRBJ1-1	TGTGCCAGCAGCTTGGTACCGGCGAACACTGAAGCTTTCTTT	CASSLVPANTEAFF
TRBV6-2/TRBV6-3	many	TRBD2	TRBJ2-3	TGTGCCAGCAGTTACCGGTCGCTAGCGGTTATGACTCCCCCGACAGATACGCAGTATTTT	CASSYRSLAVMTPPTDTQYF
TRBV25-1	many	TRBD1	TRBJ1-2	TGTGCCAGCAGTGGGACAGGGAATGGCTACACCTTC	CASSGTGNGYTF
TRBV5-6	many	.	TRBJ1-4	TGTGCCAGCAGACTACAGGGAACCCGAGGTGAAAAACTGTTTTTT	CASRLQGTRGEKLFF
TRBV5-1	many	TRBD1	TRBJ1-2	TGCGCCAGCAGCTTGGAAGGGACAGGGGCTTATGGCTACACCTTC	CASSLEGTGAYGYTF
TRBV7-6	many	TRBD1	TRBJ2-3	TGTGCCAGCAGCCGAGGGGGCTCAGATACGCAGTATTTT	CASSRGGSDTQYF
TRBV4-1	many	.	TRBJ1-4	TGCGCCAGCAGCCAAGCGGGCAGATCTAATGAAAAACTGTTTTTT	CASSQAGRSNEKLFF
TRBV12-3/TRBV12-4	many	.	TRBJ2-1	TGTGCCAGCAGTTCGTACGGGGCTTACAATGAGCAGTTCTTC	CASSSYGAYNEQFF
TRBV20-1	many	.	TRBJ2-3	TGCAGTGCTATCTACCTAGCCGTAGATACGCAGTATTTT	CSAIYLAVDTQYF
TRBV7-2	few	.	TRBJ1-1	TGTGCCAGCAGCCCCCGGCCTGGGCGCGAAGCTTTCTTT	CASSPRPGREAFF
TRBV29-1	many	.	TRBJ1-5	TGCAGCGCCGGCGCGGGGGGCGAGCAGCCCCAGCATTTT	CSAGAGGEQPQHF
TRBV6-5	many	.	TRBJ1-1	TGTGCCAGCAGTTACGTCCGACAGTACGGTGGGACTGAAGCTTTCTTT	CASSYVRQYGGTEAFF
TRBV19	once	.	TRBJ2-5	TGTGCCAGTAGTATAGGCTTACCCGACATGGAGACCCAGTACTTC	CASSIGLPDMETQYF
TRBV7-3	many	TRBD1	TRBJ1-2	TGTGCCAGCAGCTTAGATTCGGGACAGGGAAATGGCTACACCTTC	CASSLDSGQGNGYTF
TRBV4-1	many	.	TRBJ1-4	TGCGCCAGCAGCCAAGACCGGGCAGGGAGGAATGAAAAACTGTTTTTT	CASSQDRAGRNEKLFF
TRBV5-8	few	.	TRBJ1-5	TGTGCCAGCAGCCCCAGGGGCCTCAATCAGCCCCAGCATTTT	CASSPRGLNQPQHF
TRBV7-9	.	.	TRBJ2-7	TGTGCCAGCAGCCCGAAAGCGCGGGCACCACACTACGAGCAGTACTTC	CASSPKARAPHYEQYF
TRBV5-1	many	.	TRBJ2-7	TGCGCCAGCTCTTCCTTTCGAGAGTCCTACGAGCAGTACTTC	CASSSFRESYEQYF
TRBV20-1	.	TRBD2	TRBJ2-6	TGCTGTGCTAGGACATCAGGGACTATGGGGGCCAACGTCCTGACTTTC	CCARTSGTMGANVLTF
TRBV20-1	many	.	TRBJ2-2	TGCAGTGCTAGAGATCTCAACAGCACCGGGGAGCTGTTTTTT	CSARDLNSTGELFF
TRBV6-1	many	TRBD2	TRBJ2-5	TGTGCCAGCGAATCAGGGAGGGTAGAGACCCAGTACTTC	CASESGRVETQYF
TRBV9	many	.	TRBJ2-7	TGTGCCAGCAGCGTAGGAGGGCAGGGGTCCCACGAGCAGTACTTC	CASSVGGQGSHEQYF
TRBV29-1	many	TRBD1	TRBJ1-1	TGCAGCGTCCCAATAGGGGGCAGGGGGGCTTTCTTT	CSVPIGGRGAFF
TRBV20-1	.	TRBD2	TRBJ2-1	TGCAGTGCTAGGGCGGGGGGCCCTTACAATGAGCAGTTCTTC	CSARAGGPYNEQFF
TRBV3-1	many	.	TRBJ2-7	TGTGCCAGCAGCGAAGGGCCCCCGGGGCACGGCTCCTACGAGCAGTACTTC	CASSEGPPGHGSYEQYF
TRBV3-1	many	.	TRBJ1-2	TGTGCCAGCAGCCAAGGGCAGACTGGCTACACCTTC	CASSQGQTGYTF